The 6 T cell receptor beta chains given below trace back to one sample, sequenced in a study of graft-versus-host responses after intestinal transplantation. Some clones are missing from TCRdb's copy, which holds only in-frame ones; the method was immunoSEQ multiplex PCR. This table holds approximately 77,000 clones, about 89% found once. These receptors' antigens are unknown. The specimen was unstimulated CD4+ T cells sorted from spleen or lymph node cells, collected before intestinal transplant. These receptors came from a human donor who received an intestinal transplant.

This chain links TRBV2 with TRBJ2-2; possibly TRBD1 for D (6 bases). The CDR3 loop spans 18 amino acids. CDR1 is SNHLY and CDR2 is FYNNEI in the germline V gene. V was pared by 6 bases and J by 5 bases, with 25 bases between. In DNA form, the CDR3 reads TGTGCCAGCAGGGCTATAGGACAGATATTAAGGGCAACCGGGGAGCTGTTTTTT. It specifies CASRAIGQILRATGELFF.

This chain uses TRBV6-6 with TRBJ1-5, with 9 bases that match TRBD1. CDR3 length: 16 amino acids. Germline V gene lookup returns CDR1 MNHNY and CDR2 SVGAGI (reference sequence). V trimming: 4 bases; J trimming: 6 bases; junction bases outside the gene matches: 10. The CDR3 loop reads CASSLVAGQGIQPQHF. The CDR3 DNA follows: TGTGCCAGCAGTTTAGTTGCGGGACAGGGAATTCAGCCCCAGCATTTT.

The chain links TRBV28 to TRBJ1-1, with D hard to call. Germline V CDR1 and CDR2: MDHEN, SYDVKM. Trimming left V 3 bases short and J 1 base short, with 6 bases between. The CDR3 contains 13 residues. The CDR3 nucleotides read TGTGCCAGCAGTTTTGCGGAGAACACTGAAGCTTTCTTT. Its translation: CASSFAENTEAFF.

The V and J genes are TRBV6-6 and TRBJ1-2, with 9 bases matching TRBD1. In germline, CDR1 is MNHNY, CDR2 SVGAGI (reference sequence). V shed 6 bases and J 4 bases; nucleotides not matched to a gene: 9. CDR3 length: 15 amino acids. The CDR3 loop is CASSYLQGATYGYTF. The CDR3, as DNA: TGTGCCAGCAGCTACCTACAGGGGGCAACCTATGGCTACACCTTC.

CDR3 sequence (DNA): TGTGCCTCTGCAGGGGCGAATTCGGGGGAGCTGTTTTTT. Translation gives CASAGANSGELFF. The gene calls are TRBV30 and TRBJ2-2; D may be TRBD1 (6 bases). The germline V gene encodes CDR1 GTSNPN and CDR2 SVGIG (reference sequence). V was cut by 7 bases and J by 8 bases, with 17 bases left in between. The length of the CDR3 is 13 residues.

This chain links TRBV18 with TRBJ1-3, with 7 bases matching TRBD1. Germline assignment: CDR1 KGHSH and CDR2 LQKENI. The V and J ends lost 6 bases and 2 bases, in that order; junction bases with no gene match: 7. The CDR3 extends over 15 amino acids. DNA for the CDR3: TGTGCCAGCTCGGCACAGGGGAATACTGGAAACACCATATATTTT. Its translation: CASSAQGNTGNTIYF.